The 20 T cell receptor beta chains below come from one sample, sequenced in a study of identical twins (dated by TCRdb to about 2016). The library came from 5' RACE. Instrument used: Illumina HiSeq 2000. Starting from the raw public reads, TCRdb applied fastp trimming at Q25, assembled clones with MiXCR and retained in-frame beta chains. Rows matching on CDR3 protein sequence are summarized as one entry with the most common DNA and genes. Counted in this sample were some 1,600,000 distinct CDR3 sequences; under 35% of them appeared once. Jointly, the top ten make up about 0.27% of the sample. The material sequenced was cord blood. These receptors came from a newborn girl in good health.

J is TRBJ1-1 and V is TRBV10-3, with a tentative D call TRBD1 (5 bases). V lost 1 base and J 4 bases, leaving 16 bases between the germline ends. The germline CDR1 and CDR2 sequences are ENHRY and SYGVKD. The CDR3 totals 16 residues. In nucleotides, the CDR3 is TGTGCCATCAGTGAGTTGGCAGGGAGGGATATCACTGAAGCTTTCTTT. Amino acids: CAISELAGRDITEAFF.

As DNA, the CDR3 is TGTGCCAGCAGAGGACAGGTATCGGCAAGTGAGCAGTTCTTC. It specifies CASRGQVSASEQFF. This chain links TRBV2 with TRBJ2-1, with TRBD1 matching over 7 bases. The germline CDR1 and CDR2 sequences are SNHLY and FYNNEI. Trimming at V came to 6 bases and at J to 9 bases, leaving 11 bases not matched to a gene. This CDR3 contains 14 residues.

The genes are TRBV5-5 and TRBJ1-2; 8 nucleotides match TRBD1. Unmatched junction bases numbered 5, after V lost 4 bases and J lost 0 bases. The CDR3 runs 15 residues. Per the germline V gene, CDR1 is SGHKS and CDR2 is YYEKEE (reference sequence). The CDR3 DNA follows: TGTGCCAGCAGCCCGGAGGACAGGGCTAACTATGGCTACACCTTC. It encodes CASSPEDRANYGYTF.

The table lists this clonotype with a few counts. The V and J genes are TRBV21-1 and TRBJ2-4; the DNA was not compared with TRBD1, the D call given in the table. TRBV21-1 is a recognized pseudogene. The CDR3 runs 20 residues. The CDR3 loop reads CASSKKRALNRGENKNIQYF. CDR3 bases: TGTGCCAGCAGCAAAAAACGGGCGCTAAATCGGGGGGAGAACAAAAACATTCAGTACTTC.

This CDR3 reads CASSQPGLRYNEQFF. Written as DNA, the CDR3 is TGCGCCAGCAGCCAACCAGGCCTTCGTTACAATGAGCAGTTCTTC. The chain links TRBV4-1 to TRBJ2-1; D remains ambiguous. In germline, CDR1 is MGHRA, CDR2 YSYEKL. There are 15 residues in the CDR3. The germline V and J ends were trimmed by 2 bases and 4 bases, with 12 bases remaining between them.

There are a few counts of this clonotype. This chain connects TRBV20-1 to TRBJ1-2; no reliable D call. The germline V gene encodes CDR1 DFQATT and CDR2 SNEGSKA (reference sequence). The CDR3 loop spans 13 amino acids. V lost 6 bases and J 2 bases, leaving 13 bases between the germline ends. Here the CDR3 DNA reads TGCAGTGCAAGTCCCGGGAAAAACTATGGCTACACCTTC. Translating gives CSASPGKNYGYTF.

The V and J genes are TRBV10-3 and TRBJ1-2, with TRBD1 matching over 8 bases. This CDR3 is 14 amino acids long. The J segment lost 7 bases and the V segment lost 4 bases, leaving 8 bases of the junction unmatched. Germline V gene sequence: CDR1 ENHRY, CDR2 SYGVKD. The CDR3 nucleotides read TGTGCCATCAGTGCGACAGGGGCTCGGGGTGGCTACACCTTC. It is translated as CAISATGARGGYTF.

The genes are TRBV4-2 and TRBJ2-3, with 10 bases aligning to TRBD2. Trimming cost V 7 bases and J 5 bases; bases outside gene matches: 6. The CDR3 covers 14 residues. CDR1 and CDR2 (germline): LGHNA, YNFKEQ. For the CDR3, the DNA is TGTGCCAGCACTGGACTAGCGGTGGGAGATACGCAGTATTTT. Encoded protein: CASTGLAVGDTQYF.

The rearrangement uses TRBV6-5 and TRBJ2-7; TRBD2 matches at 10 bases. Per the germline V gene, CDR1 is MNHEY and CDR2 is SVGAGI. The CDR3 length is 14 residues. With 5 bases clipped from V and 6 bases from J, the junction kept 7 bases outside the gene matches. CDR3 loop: CASSRTSGSSEQYF. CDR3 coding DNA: TGTGCCAGCAGTCGGACTAGCGGAAGCTCCGAGCAGTACTTC.

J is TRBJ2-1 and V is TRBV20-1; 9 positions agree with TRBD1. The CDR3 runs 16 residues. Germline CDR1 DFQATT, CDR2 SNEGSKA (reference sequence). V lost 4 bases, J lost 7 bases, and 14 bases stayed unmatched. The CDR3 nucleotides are TGCAGTGCTACCTCCTCGGACAGGGGTTTGAGGAATGAGCAGTTCTTC. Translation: CSATSSDRGLRNEQFF.

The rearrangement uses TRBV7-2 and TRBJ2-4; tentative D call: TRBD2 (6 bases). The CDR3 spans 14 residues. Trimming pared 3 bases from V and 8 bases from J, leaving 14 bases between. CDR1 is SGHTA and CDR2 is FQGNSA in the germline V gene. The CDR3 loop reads CASSFSTGGDIQYF. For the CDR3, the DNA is TGTGCCAGCAGCTTTTCCACCGGAGGGGACATTCAGTACTTC.

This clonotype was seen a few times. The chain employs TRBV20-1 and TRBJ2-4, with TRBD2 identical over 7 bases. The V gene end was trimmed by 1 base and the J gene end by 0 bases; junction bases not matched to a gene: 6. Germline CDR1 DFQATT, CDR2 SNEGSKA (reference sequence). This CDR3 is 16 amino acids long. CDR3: CSARGLALPAKNIQYF. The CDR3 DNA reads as TGCAGTGCTAGAGGACTAGCCCTGCCAGCCAAAAACATTCAGTACTTC.

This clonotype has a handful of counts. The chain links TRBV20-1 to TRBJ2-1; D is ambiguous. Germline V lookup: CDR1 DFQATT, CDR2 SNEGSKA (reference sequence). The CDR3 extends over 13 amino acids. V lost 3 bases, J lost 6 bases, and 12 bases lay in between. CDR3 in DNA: TGCAGTGCTAGCGGGTATGGGGTCAATGAGCAGTTCTTC. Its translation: CSASGYGVNEQFF.

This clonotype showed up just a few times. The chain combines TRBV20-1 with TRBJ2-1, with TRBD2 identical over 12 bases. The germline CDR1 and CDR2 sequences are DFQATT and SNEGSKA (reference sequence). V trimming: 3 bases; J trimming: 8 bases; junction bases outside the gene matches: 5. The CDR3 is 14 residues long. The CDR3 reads CSARASGGADEQFF. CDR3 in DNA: TGCAGTGCTAGGGCTAGCGGGGGGGCTGATGAGCAGTTCTTC.

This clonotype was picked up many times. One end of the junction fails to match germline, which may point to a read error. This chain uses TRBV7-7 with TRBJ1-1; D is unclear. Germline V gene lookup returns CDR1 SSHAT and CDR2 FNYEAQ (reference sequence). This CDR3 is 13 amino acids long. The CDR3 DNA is TGTGCTAGCAGCTTTGGTCCGAACACTGAAGCTTTCTTT. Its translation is CASSFGPNTEAFF.

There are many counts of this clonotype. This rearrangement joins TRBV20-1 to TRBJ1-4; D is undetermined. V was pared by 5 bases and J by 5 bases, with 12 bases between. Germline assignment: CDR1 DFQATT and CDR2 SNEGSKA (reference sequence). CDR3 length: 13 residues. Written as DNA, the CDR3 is TGCAGTGCTCCGGACCTAGGGAATGAAAAACTGTTTTTT. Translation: CSAPDLGNEKLFF.

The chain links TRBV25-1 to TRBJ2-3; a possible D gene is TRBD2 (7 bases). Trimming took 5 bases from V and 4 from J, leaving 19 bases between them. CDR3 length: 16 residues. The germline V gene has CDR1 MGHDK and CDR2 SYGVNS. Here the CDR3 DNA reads TGTGCCAGCAGTTTCCTAGGGGGGGCCCGTGCAGATACGCAGTATTTT. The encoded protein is CASSFLGGARADTQYF.

CDR3 residues: CASSGGQGTEAFF. CDR3 DNA: TGTGCCAGCAGTGGGGGACAGGGCACTGAAGCTTTCTTT. V usage is TRBV6-1 and J usage is TRBJ1-1; 9 bases fit TRBD1. This CDR3 is built from 13 residues. Germline V lookup: CDR1 MNHNS, CDR2 SASEGT. V lost 4 bases, J lost 4 bases, and 1 base stayed unmatched.

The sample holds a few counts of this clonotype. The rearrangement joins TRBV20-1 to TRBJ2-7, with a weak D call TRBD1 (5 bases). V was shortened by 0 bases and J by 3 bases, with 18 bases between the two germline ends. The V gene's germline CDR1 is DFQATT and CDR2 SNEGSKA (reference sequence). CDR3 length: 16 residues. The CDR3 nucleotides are TGCAGTGCTAGAGATTCGCAGACAGTTCTCCTCTACGAGCAGTACTTC. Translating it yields CSARDSQTVLLYEQYF.

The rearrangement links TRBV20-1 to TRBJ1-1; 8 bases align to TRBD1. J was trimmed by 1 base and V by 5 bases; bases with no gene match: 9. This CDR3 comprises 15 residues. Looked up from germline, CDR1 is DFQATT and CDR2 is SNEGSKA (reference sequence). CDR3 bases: TGCAGTGCTCCGGACAGGGCAATTCCGAACACTGAAGCTTTCTTT. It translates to CSAPDRAIPNTEAFF.